The T cell receptor (beta chain) described here comes from a study of CD4 T cells in relation to SARS-CoV-2 and coronaviruses. The method was immunoSEQ multiplex PCR; TCRdb's version includes in-frame clones alone and lacks a portion of them. The sample yields more than 35,000 clones, 60% to 80% seen once. This CDR3 comprises 15 residues. Germline CDR1 KGHSH, CDR2 LQKENI. The V and J ends lost 4 bases and 1 base, in that order; junction bases with no gene match: 3. On this clone: What it recognizes is unknown.

V and J are TRBV18 and TRBJ1-1; 10 bases align to TRBD1. Specimen: memory CD4+ T cells from PBMCs, cultured in vitro. This receptor was obtained from an adult with COVID-19. The CDR3 coding sequence is TGTGCCAGCTCACAAAGACAGGGGGCGAACACTGAAGCTTTCTTT. Translating it yields CASSQRQGANTEAFF.